This T cell receptor (beta chain) was captured in a study of blood T cells in healthy people across ages. This clonotype has more than one count but fewer than ten. Then a second PCR, running roughly 7 to 11 cycles, was carried out with a sample-barcoded 5' primer and a J-beta primer mix. Every molecule of cDNA carried a tag from a template-switch adaptor with 12 random nucleotides. Via MiXCR, TCRdb re-called the 5' RACE reads, giving one row per CDR3 protein. The data contain about 650,000 distinct CDR3 sequences, less than 40% of them singletons. CDR3 length: 13 amino acids. Germline CDR1 and CDR2: KGHSH and LQKENI. Between the trimmed V and J ends, which lost 4 bases and 4 bases, there was a span of 10 bases.

The clonotype originates from a woman aged 80 or over in good health. The chain is built from TRBV18 and TRBJ1-1; D is unresolved. The source material was blood. The CDR3 region is CASSLDGLTEAFF. The DNA for the CDR3 is TGTGCCAGCTCACTGGACGGACTCACTGAAGCTTTCTTT.